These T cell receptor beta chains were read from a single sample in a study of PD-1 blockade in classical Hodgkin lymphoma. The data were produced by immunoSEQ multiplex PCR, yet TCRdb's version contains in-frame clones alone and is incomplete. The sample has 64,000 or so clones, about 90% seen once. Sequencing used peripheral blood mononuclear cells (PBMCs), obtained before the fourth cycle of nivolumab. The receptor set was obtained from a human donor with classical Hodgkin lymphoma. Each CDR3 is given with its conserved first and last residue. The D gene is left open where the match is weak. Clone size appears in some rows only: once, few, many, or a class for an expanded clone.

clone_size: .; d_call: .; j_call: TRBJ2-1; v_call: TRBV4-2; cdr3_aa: CASSLRQPGGPHNEQFF; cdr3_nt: TGTGCCAGCAGCCTCCGACAGCCCGGGGGCCCTCACAATGAGCAGTTCTTC
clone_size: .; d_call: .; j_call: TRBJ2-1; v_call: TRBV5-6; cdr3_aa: CASSLIDRTKGQFF; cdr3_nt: TGTGCCAGCAGTTTGATTGACAGGACCAAAGGGCAGTTCTTC
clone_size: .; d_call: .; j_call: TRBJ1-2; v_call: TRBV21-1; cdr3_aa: CASSRQDYGYTF; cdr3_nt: TGTGCCAGCAGCAGACAGGATTATGGCTACACCTTC
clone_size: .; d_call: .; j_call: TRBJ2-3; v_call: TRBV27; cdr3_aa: CASCPGLGFADTQYF; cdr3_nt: TGTGCCAGCTGTCCCGGATTAGGGTTCGCAGATACGCAGTATTTT
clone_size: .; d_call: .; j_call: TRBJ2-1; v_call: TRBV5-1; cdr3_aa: CASSLSRPYNEQFF; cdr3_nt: TGCGCCAGCAGCTTGAGCAGGCCCTACAATGAGCAGTTCTTC
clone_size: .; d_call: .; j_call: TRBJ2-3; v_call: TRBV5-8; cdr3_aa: CASSLSGTGPYF; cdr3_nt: TGTGCCAGCAGCTTGTCGGGGACTGGTCCGTATTTT
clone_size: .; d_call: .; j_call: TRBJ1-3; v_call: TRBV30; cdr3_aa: CAWSSGTGNTIYF; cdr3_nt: TGTGCCTGGAGTTCCGGGACTGGAAACACCATATATTTT
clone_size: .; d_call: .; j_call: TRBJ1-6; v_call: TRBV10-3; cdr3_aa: CAISSGTRLHSPLHF; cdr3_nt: TGTGCCATCAGTTCGGGGACGAGACTTCATTCACCCCTCCACTTT
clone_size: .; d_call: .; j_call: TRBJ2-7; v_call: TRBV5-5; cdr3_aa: CASSLEGGSSYEQYF; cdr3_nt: TGTGCCAGCAGCTTGGAGGGGGGCAGCTCCTACGAGCAGTACTTC
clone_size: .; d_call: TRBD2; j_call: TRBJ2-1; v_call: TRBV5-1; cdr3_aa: CASSLASGGASSYNEQFF; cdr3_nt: TGCGCCAGCAGCTTGGCCAGCGGGGGGGCTAGCTCCTACAATGAGCAGTTCTTC
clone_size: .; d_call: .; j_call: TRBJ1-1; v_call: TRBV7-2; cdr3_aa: CASSLGQRGSAEAFF; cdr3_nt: TGTGCCAGCAGCTTAGGACAGAGAGGGAGCGCTGAAGCTTTCTTT
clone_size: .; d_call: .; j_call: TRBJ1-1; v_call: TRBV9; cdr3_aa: CASSAGRYTEAFF; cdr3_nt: TGTGCCAGCAGCGCAGGACGGTACACTGAAGCTTTCTTT
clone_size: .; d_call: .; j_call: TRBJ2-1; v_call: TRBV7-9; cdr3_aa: CASSLDGGSYNEQFF; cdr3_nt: TGTGCCAGCAGCTTAGATGGTGGATCCTACAATGAGCAGTTCTTC
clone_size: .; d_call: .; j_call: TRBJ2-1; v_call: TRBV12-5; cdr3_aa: CATWDSAYDNYYNEQFF; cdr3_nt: TGTGCTACATGGGATTCAGCATACGACAACTACTACAATGAGCAGTTCTTC
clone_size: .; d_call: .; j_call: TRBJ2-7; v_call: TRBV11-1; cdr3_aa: CASSLDVNEQYF; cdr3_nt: TGTGCCAGCAGCTTAGACGTCAACGAGCAGTACTTC
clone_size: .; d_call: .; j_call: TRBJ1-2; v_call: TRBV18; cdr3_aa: CASSPRTDRFYGYTF; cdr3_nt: TGTGCCAGCTCACCCCGAACTGACAGGTTCTATGGCTACACCTTC
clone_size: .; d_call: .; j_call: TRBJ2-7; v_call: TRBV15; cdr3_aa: CATSRVELLGRYEQYF; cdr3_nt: TGTGCCACCAGCAGAGTTGAGTTGTTGGGACGGTACGAGCAGTACTTC
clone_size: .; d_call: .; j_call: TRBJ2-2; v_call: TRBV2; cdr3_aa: CASSEVSGYGNTGELFF; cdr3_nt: TGTGCCAGCAGTGAAGTGTCAGGGTACGGGAACACCGGGGAGCTGTTTTTT
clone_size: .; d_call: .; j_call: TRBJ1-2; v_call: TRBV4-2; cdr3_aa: CASSQGTDGSYGYTF; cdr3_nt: TGTGCCAGCAGCCAAGGGACCGACGGTTCCTATGGCTACACCTTC
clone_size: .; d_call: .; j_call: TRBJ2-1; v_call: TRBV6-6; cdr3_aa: CASSSSTNEQFF; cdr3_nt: TGTGCCAGCAGTTCAAGTACAAATGAGCAGTTCTTC
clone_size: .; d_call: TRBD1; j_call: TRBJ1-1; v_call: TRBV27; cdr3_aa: CASSIDRGFEAFF; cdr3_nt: TGTGCCAGCAGTATAGACAGGGGGTTCGAAGCTTTCTTT
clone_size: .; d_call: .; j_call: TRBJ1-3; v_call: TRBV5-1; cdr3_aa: CASSLAEGPGNTIYF; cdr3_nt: TGCGCCAGCAGCTTGGCTGAGGGTCCTGGAAACACCATATATTTT
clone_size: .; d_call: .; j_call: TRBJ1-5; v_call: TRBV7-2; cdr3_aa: CASSLVAGNNQPQHF; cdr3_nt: TGTGCCAGCAGCTTAGTCGCAGGGAACAATCAGCCCCAGCATTTT
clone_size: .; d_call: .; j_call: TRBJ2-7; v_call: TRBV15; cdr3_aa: CATSSPGVGVYEQYF; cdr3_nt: TGTGCCACCAGCAGTCCCGGGGTAGGGGTCTACGAGCAGTACTTC
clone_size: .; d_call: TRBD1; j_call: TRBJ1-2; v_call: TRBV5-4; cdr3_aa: CASSFQGALEGYTF; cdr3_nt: TGTGCCAGCAGCTTTCAGGGGGCGCTCGAAGGCTACACCTTC
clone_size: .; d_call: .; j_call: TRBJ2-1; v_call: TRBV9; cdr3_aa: CASSVVGRPYNEQFF; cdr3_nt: TGTGCCAGCAGCGTAGTGGGGAGACCCTACAATGAGCAGTTCTTC
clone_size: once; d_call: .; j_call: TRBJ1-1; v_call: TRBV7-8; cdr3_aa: CASRGVNNAEAFF; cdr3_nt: TGTGCCAGCAGAGGGGTGAACAACGCTGAAGCTTTCTTT
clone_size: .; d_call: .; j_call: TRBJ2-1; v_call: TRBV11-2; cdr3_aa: CASSLDLDNEQFF; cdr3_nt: TGTGCCAGCAGCTTAGATTTGGATAATGAGCAGTTCTTC
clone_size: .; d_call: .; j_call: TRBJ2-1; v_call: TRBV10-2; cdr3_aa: CASSEWNEQFF; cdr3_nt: TGCGCCAGCAGTGAGTGGAATGAGCAGTTCTTC
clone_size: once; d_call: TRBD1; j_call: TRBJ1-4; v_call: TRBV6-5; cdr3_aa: CASSYSINRGNEKLFF; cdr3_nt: TGTGCCAGCAGTTACTCGATAAACAGGGGAAATGAAAAACTGTTTTTT
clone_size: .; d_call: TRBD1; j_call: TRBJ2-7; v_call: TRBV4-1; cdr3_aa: CASSQSPQGGIVNEQYF; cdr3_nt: TGCGCCAGCAGCCAGTCTCCCCAAGGGGGCATCGTAAACGAGCAGTACTTC
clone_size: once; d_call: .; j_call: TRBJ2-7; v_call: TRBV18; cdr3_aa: CASSPQDSYSYEQYF; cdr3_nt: TGTGCCAGCTCACCCCAGGACAGTTACTCCTACGAGCAGTACTTC